Below, 10 T cell receptor beta chains from the same sample are listed, as sequenced in a study of T cells in Graves' hyperthyroidism and ophthalmopathy. Template material for amplifying TCR beta CDR3 regions consisted of RNA transcripts. First-round RT-PCR of the TCR CDR3 relied on the HTBI primer set. MiXCR, run by TCRdb on the multiplex PCR reads, gives a single entry per CDR3 protein. Here the sample spans more than 500,000 distinct CDR3 sequences, roughly 15% being singletons. The sequenced sample consisted of blood. Source of these receptors: a woman aged 40 to 50 with Graves' ophthalmopathy.

The chain joins TRBV12-3 or TRBV12-4 to TRBJ2-5; 10 bases agree with TRBD2. V dropped 6 bases and J dropped 1; count of bases not matched to a gene: 2. The CDR3 runs 14 residues. The CDR3 protein is CASRIAGGQETQYF. In DNA form, the CDR3 reads TGTGCCAGCAGGATAGCGGGGGGCCAAGAGACCCAGTACTTC.

There are many counts of this clonotype. The gene calls are TRBV7-2 and TRBJ1-5; D unresolved. Germline CDR1 is SGHTA and CDR2 is FQGNSA. V lost 2 bases, J lost 3 bases, and 8 bases lay in between. CDR3 length equals 14 residues. In nucleotides, the CDR3 is TGTGCCAGCAGCTTAATGGGGAACAATCAGCCCCAGCATTTT. Protein sequence: CASSLMGNNQPQHF.

This clonotype was seen repeatedly, ten times or more. The chain employs TRBV12-3 or TRBV12-4 and TRBJ1-5; D is unclear. This CDR3 region has 14 residues. V was cut by 5 bases and J by 3 bases, with 11 bases left in between. Here the CDR3 reads CASSPGRINQPQHF. CDR3 sequence (DNA): TGTGCCAGCAGTCCCGGACGGATCAATCAGCCCCAGCATTTT.

This chain connects TRBV12-3 or TRBV12-4 to TRBJ2-7; D is possibly TRBD2 (6 bases). CDR3 length: 16 residues. Trimming took off 6 bases at V and 3 bases at J, with 21 bases between the two ends. The CDR3 loop reads CASRPAGGAHFYEQYF. The CDR3 DNA is TGTGCCAGCAGGCCCGCTGGCGGGGCACATTTCTACGAGCAGTACTTC.

This clonotype came up many times. The chain uses TRBV28 and TRBJ2-7, with D perhaps TRBD1 (6 bases). V was shortened by 2 bases and J by 2 bases, with 13 bases between the two germline ends. This CDR3 has 15 residues. The germline gives CDR1 MDHEN, CDR2 SYDVKM. The CDR3 coding sequence is TGTGCCAGCAGTTTAGTTGCAACAGGGCCCTACGAGCAGTACTTC. Amino acid sequence: CASSLVATGPYEQYF.

This clonotype was observed at least ten times. The rearrangement links TRBV6-6 to TRBJ1-1; 9 bases are a match to TRBD1. Looked up from germline, CDR1 is MNHNY and CDR2 is SVGAGI (reference sequence). The CDR3 totals 19 residues. The ends lost 2 bases at V and 3 bases at J; junction bases unmatched: 16. This chain's CDR3 is CASSYRRTGTGRKDTEAFF. CDR3 nucleotides: TGTGCCAGCAGTTACAGGCGGACGGGGACAGGGCGTAAGGACACTGAAGCTTTCTTT.

In its sample, this clonotype was seen many times. The rearrangement joins TRBV6-1 to TRBJ2-5, with 7 bases matching TRBD1. V lost 1 base and J lost 2; bases outside the gene matches: 7. This CDR3 has 16 residues. Germline CDR1 is MNHNS and CDR2 is SASEGT. CDR3 sequence (DNA): TGTGCCAGCAGTGAAGATACTCCACAGGGGCAAGAGACCCAGTACTTC. This codes for CASSEDTPQGQETQYF.

This clonotype was seen at least ten times. This rearrangement joins TRBV6-1 to TRBJ1-5; D is perhaps TRBD1 (6 bases). CDR3 length equals 17 residues. V was shortened by 1 base and J by 2 bases, with 15 bases between the two germline ends. Germline CDR1 is MNHNS and CDR2 is SASEGT. The CDR3 here is CASSEGVRGQGNQPQHF. The CDR3 DNA sequence: TGTGCCAGCAGTGAAGGGGTCCGGGGGCAGGGCAATCAGCCCCAGCATTTT.

The chain employs TRBV3-1 and TRBJ2-5; 10 bases fit TRBD2. V shed 1 base and J 5 bases; nucleotides not matched to a gene: 10. Germline V CDR1 and CDR2: LGHDT, YNNKEL (reference sequence). The CDR3 has 17 residues. The CDR3 DNA follows: TGTGCCAGCAGCCAAGGGAGGCTAGCGGGAGAGGGTGAGACCCAGTACTTC. Protein sequence: CASSQGRLAGEGETQYF.

There are many counts of this clonotype. The chain joins TRBV2 to TRBJ2-7; D is perhaps TRBD2 (6 bases). CDR1 and CDR2 from the germline V gene are SNHLY and FYNNEI. V gave up 6 bases and J gave up 6 bases, with 12 bases separating them. The CDR3 loop spans 12 amino acids. Here the CDR3 reads CASSSTRVEQYF. The CDR3 bases are TGTGCCAGCAGCTCGACTAGAGTCGAGCAGTACTTC. The complete variable domain, with remaining parts taken from reference TRBV2 and TRBJ2-7, reads EPEVTQTPSHQVTQMGQEVILRCVPISNHLYFYWYRQILGQKVEFLVSFYNNEISEKSEIFDDQFSVERPDGSNFTLKIRSTKLEDSAMYFCASSSTRVEQYFGPGTRLTVT.